The clone carrying this T cell receptor beta chain has ten or more counts. The record originates from a study of early T cells in non-severe SARS-CoV-2 infection. TCRdb re-called the 5' RACE reads with MiXCR, one entry per CDR3 protein. The sample carries about 41,000 distinct CDR3 sequences, about 11% recorded once. This clonotype originated in an adult who was a healthcare worker with PCR-confirmed SARS-CoV-2 infection or an uninfected control (not recorded which). The sample taken for sequencing was whole blood.

The CDR3 region is CASSPSLSNQPQHF. CDR3 DNA sequence: TGTGCCAGCTCACCCAGCCTCAGCAATCAGCCCCAGCATTTT. The genes are TRBV18 and TRBJ1-5; unclear D gene. The CDR3 is made up of 14 amino acids. Germline assignment: CDR1 KGHSH and CDR2 LQKENI. V dropped 3 bases and J dropped 1 base, with 7 bases sitting between them.